This T cell receptor (beta chain) was captured in a study of tumor T cells in aggressive B-cell lymphoma. This clone was recorded a few times. Sequenced by immunoSEQ multiplex PCR; TCRdb stores in-frame clones only, minus some. Among some 3,500 clones listed, 92% were seen once. Sequenced sample: tumor tissue. The receptor was isolated from an adult with diffuse large B cell lymphoma.

This CDR3 is CASKVDRVETQYF. The CDR3 DNA reads TGTGCCAGCAAGGTGGACAGGGTTGAGACCCAGTACTTC. The V gene is TRBV2, the J gene TRBJ2-5, with 8 bases aligning to TRBD1. CDR3 size: 13 residues. Germline assignment: CDR1 SNHLY and CDR2 FYNNEI. The junction had 6 bases not matched to a gene; V was cut back by 7 bases and J by 5 bases.